Shown below are 5 T cell receptor beta chains from a single sample sequenced in a study of T cell changes during pregnancy in multiple sclerosis (dated by TCRdb to between 2018 and 2020). The library was made by the immunoSEQ multiplex PCR assay. TCRdb took over this immuneACCESS table, retaining in-frame rearrangements with V and J assigned. Such tables are incomplete; in checked studies, under half of the missing clones stem from an unresolved V gene, and the remainder is unexplained. The sample profile shows 90,000 or so clones; roughly nine tenths of them were found once. Around 3.4% of the sample lies in the top ten. The specimen comprised PBMCs, sampled in the first trimester of pregnancy. All receptors come from a female donor in good health, serving as a control in a pregnancy study. Some clones in this sample may be carry-over from other donors' samples.

J is TRBJ1-1 and V is TRBV28; D gene ambiguous. Trimming pared 3 bases from V and 0 bases from J, leaving 8 bases between. CDR1 and CDR2 from the germline V gene are MDHEN and SYDVKM. The CDR3 consists of 14 residues. The CDR3 nucleotides read TGTGCCAGCAGTTTTACCGGAGTGAACACTGAAGCTTTCTTT. Protein: CASSFTGVNTEAFF. Together with reference TRBV28 and TRBJ1-1, the CDR3 gives the full variable domain: DVKVTQSSRYLVKRTGEKVFLECVQDMDHENMFWYRQDPGLGLRLIYFSYDVKMKEKGDIPEGYSVSREKKERFSLILESASTNQTSMYLCASSFTGVNTEAFFGQGTRLTVV.

V usage is TRBV19 and J usage is TRBJ2-3; TRBD2 matches 14 bases. The CDR3 is 15 amino acids. CDR1 LNHDA and CDR2 SQIVND come from the germline V gene (reference sequence). V shed 3 bases and J 7 bases; nucleotides not matched to a gene: 3. The CDR3 sequence: CASSIGLAGGNTQYF. DNA of the CDR3: TGTGCCAGTAGTATCGGACTAGCGGGGGGAAATACGCAGTATTTT.

The chain is built from TRBV6-6 and TRBJ2-1; 7 nucleotides align to TRBD1. Germline CDR1 is MNHNY and CDR2 is SVGAGI (reference sequence). V was pared by 3 bases and J by 2 bases, with 4 bases of the junction left unmatched. The CDR3 is made up of 15 amino acids. CDR3 sequence: CASSYRTGAYNEQFF. The CDR3 DNA reads as TGTGCCAGCAGTTATCGGACAGGTGCCTACAATGAGCAGTTCTTC.

CDR3 residues: CASKPDRNSYEQYF. Here the CDR3 DNA reads TGTGCCAGCAAACCGGACAGGAACTCCTACGAGCAGTACTTC. The rearrangement links TRBV14 to TRBJ2-7, with TRBD1 matching 7 bases. The CDR3 is 14 residues long. Germline CDR1 is SGHDN and CDR2 is FVKESK. V shed 7 bases, J shed 0 bases, and the junction held 6 bases outside the gene matches.

V is TRBV29-1 and J is TRBJ2-7, with 9 nucleotides matching TRBD1. CDR1 and CDR2 (germline): SQVTM, ANQGSEA. After removal of 6 bases from V and 6 bases from J, the junction contained 6 bases not matched to a gene. This CDR3 comprises 12 residues. The CDR3 loop reads CSVLRDRVEQYF. The DNA for the CDR3 is TGCAGCGTGCTCCGGGACAGGGTCGAGCAGTACTTC.